This T cell receptor (beta chain) is drawn from a study of blood T cell repertoires in COVID-19. Assay: immunoSEQ multiplex PCR; the TCRdb copy retains only in-frame clones and omits some. The repertoire consists of 80,000 to 100,000 clones, with around 87% occurring once and the leading ten covering about 20%. This receptor was taken from a human donor in a cohort sampled during active COVID-19. The sequenced sample was peripheral blood.

This CDR3 is CASSSYRTRGDNEQFF. The CDR3 DNA sequence: TGTGCCAGCAGCTCTTACCGGACTAGGGGGGACAATGAGCAGTTCTTC. The genes are TRBV7-7 and TRBJ2-1, with a possible D match to TRBD2 (7 bases). This CDR3 is 16 amino acids long. Looked up from germline, CDR1 is SSHAT and CDR2 is FNYEAQ (reference sequence). Trimming removed 4 bases from V and 5 bases from J, with 18 bases in between.